This T cell receptor (beta chain) was recorded in a study of blood T cells in healthy people across ages. Using a J-beta primer mix together with a sample-barcoded 5' primer, a second PCR was run for about 6 to 11 cycles. The template-switch adaptor, which had 12 random nucleotides, put a tag on each cDNA molecule. TCRdb re-called the 5' RACE reads with MiXCR, one entry per CDR3 protein. The sample shows about 670,000 distinct CDR3 sequences, 40% to 45% of them seen only once. Broader study findings: Older age went with lower TCR beta diversity per million T cells, in a roughly linear way.

Each sample yielded at least 6 micrograms of PBMC total RNA. Germline lookup yields CDR1 SGHTA and CDR2 FQGNSA. V gave up 3 bases and J gave up 13 bases; unmatched junction bases: 20. The length of the CDR3 is 17 residues. Turning to this clonotype: Its antigen is not identified.

Specimen: blood. The rearrangement joins TRBV7-2 to TRBJ2-4; 8 nucleotides agree with TRBD2. The receptor was derived from an elderly man in good health. CDR3 sequence: CASSFSYSGASYNEQYF. The CDR3 DNA sequence: TGTGCCAGCAGCTTTTCCTATAGCGGGGCCTCCTACAATGAGCAGTACTTC.